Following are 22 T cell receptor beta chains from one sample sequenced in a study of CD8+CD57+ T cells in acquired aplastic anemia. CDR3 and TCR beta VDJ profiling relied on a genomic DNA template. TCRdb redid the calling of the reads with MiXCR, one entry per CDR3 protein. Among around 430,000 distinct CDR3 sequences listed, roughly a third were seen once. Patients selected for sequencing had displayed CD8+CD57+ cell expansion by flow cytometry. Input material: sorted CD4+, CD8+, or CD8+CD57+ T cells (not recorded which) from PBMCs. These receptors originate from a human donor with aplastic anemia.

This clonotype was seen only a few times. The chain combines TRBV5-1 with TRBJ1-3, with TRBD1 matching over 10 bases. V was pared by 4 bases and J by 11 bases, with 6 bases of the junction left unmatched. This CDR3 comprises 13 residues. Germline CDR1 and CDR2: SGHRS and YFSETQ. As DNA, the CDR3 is TGCGCCAGCAGCGAGCCGGGACAGGGGTCCATATATTTT. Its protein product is CASSEPGQGSIYF.

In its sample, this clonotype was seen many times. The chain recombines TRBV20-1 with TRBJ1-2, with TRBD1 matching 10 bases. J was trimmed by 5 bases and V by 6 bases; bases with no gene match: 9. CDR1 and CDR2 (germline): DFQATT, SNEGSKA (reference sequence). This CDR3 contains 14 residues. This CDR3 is CSAPPGQGNYGYTF. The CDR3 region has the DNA TGCAGTGCCCCTCCGGGACAGGGGAATTATGGCTACACCTTC.

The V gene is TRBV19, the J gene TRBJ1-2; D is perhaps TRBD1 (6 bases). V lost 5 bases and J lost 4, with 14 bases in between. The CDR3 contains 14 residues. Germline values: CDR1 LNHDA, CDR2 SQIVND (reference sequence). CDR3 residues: CASSPGTRLYGYTF. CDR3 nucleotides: TGTGCCAGTAGTCCCGGGACACGTCTCTATGGCTACACCTTC. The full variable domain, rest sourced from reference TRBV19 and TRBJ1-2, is DGGITQSPKYLFRKEGQNVTLSCEQNLNHDAMYWYRQDPGQGLRLIYYSQIVNDFQKGDIAEGYSVSREKKESFPLTVTSAQKNPTAFYLCASSPGTRLYGYTFGSGTRLTVV.

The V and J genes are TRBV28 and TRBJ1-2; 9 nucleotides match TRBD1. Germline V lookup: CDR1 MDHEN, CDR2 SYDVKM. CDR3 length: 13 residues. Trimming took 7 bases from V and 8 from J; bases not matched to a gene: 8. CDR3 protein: CASIARTGEGYTF. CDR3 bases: TGTGCCAGCATAGCAAGGACAGGGGAAGGCTACACCTTC.

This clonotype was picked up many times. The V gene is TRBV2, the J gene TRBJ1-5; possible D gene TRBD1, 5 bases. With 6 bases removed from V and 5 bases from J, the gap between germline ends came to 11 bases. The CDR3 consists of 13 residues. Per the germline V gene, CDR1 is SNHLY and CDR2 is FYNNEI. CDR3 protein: CASRADIYQPQHF. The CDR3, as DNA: TGTGCCAGCAGGGCGGACATTTATCAGCCCCAGCATTTT.

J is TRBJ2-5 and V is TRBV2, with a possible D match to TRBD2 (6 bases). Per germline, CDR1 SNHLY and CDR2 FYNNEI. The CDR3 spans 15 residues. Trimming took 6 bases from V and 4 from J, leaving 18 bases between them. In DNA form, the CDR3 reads TGTGCCAGCAGCCCCGGAGAGCGGGTTGGAGAGACCCAGTACTTC. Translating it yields CASSPGERVGETQYF.

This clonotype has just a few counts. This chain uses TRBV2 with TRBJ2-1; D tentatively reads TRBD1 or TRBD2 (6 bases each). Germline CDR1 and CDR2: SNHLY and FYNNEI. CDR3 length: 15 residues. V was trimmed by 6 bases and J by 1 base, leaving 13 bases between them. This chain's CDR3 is CASSGGGWSYNEQFF. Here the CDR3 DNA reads TGTGCCAGCAGCGGGGGCGGGTGGTCCTACAATGAGCAGTTCTTC.

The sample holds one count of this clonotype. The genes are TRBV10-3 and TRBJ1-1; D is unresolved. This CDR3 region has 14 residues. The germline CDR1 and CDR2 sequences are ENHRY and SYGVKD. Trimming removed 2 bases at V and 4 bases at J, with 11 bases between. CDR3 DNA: TGTGCCATCAGTGAGGTTAGGTTCAGCACTGAAGCTTTCTTT. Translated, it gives CAISEVRFSTEAFF.

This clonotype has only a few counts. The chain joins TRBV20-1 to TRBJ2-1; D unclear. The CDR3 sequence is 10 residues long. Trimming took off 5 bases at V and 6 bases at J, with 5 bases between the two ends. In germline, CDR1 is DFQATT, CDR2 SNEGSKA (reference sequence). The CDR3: CSALINEQFF. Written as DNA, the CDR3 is TGCAGTGCTCTTATCAATGAGCAGTTCTTC.

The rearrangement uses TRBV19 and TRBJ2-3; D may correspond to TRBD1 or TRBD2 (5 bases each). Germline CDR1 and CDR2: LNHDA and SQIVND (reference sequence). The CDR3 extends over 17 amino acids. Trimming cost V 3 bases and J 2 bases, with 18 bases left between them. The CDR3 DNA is TGTGCCAGTAGTATCGCCCCCGGGACCCCGAACACAGATACGCAGTATTTT. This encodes CASSIAPGTPNTDTQYF.

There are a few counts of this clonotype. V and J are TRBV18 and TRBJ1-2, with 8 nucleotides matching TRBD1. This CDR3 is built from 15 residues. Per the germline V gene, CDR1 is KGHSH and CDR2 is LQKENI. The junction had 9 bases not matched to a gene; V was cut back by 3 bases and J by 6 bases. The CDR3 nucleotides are TGTGCCAGCTCACCTGGACAGGGAAGTGAGGATGGCTACACCTTC. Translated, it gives CASSPGQGSEDGYTF. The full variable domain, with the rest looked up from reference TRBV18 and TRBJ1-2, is NAGVMQNPRHLVRRRGQEARLRCSPMKGHSHVYWYRQLPEEGLKFMVYLQKENIIDESGMPKERFSAEFPKEGPSILRIQQVVRGDSAAYFCASSPGQGSEDGYTFGSGTRLTVV.

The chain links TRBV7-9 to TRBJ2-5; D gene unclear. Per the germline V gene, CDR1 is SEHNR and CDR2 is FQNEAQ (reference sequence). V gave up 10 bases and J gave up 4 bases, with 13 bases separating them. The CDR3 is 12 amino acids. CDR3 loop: CATSIDGETQYF. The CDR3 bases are TGTGCCACCAGTATTGATGGAGAGACCCAGTACTTC.

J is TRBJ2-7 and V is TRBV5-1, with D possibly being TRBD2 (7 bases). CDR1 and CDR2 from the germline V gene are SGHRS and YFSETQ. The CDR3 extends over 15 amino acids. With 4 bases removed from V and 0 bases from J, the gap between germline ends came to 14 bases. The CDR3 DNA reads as TGCGCCAGCAGCGCGGGGGACAATATCTCCTACGAGCAGTACTTC. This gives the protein CASSAGDNISYEQYF.

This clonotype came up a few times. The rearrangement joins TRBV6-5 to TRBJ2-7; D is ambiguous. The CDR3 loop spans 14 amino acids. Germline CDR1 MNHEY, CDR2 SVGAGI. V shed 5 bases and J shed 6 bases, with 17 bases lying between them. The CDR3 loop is CASSRTGNDGEQYF. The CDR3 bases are TGTGCCAGCAGTAGGACGGGTAATGACGGCGAGCAGTACTTC.

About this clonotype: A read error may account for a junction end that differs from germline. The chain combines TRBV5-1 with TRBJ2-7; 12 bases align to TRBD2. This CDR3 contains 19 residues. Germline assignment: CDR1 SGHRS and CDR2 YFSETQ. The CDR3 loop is CASSLGLAGGNVSSYGQYF. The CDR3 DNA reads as TGCGCCAGCAGCTTGGGTCTAGCGGGAGGGAATGTAAGCTCCTACGGGCAGTACTTC.

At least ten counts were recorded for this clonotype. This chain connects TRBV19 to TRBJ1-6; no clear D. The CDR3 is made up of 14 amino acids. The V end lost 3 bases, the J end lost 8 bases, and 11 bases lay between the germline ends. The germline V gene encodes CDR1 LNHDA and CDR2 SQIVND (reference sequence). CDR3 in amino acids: CASSIPTIHSPLHF. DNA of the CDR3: TGTGCCAGTAGTATTCCGACAATTCATTCACCCCTCCACTTT.

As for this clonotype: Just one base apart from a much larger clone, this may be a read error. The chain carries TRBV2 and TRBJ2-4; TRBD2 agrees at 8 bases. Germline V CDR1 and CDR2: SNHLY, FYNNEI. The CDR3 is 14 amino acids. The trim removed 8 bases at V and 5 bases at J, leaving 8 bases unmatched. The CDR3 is CASQTGGTENIQYF. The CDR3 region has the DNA TGTGCCAGCCAGACGGGAGGGACCGAAAACATTCAGTACTTC.

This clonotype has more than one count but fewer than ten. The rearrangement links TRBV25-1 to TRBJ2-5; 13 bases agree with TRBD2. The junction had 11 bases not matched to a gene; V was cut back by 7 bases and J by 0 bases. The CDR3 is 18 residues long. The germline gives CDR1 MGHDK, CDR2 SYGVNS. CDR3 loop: CASNNLLAGGLNQETQYF. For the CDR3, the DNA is TGTGCCAGCAACAACCTACTAGCGGGGGGGCTGAACCAAGAGACCCAGTACTTC. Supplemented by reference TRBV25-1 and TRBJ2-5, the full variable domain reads EADIYQTPRYLVIGTGKKITLECSQTMGHDKMYWYQQDPGMELHLIHYSYGVNSTEKGDLSSESTVSRIRTEHFPLTLESARPSHTSQYLCASNNLLAGGLNQETQYFGPGTRLLVL.

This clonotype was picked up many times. CDR3 nucleotides: TGTGCCAGCAGCTTGGCCGTAGGGGGCTATGGCTACACCTTC. Residues: CASSLAVGGYGYTF. This chain uses TRBV5-5 with TRBJ1-2; D perhaps matches TRBD1 (6 bases). V was cut by 0 bases and J by 4 bases, with 10 bases left in between. The germline V gene has CDR1 SGHKS and CDR2 YYEKEE (reference sequence). The CDR3 spans 14 residues.

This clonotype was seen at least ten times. The CDR3 reads CSARDRLYGYTF. In DNA form, the CDR3 reads TGCAGTGCCCGGGACAGACTCTATGGCTACACCTTC. The chain employs TRBV20-1 and TRBJ1-2; 7 nucleotides agree with TRBD1. The CDR3 is 12 residues long. V shed 6 bases, J shed 4 bases, and the junction held 5 bases outside the gene matches. Germline CDR1 reads DFQATT; CDR2 reads SNEGSKA (reference sequence).

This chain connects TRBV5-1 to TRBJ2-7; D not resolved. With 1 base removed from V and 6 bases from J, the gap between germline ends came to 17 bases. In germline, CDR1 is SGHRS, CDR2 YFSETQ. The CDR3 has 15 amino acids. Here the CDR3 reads CASSLMGSRTSEQYF. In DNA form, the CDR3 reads TGCGCCAGCAGCTTGATGGGCTCCCGAACCTCCGAGCAGTACTTC. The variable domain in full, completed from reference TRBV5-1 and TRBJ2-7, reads KAGVTQTPRYLIKTRGQQVTLSCSPISGHRSVSWYQQTPGQGLQFLFEYFSETQRNKGNFPGRFSGRQFSNSRSEMNVSTLELGDSALYLCASSLMGSRTSEQYFGPGTRLTVT.

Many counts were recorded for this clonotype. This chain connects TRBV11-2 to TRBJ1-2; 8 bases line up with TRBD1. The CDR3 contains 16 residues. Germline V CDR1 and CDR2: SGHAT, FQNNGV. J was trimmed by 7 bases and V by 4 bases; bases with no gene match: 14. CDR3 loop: CASSSRTGKGRGGYTF. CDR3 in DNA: TGTGCCAGCAGCTCGAGGACAGGGAAGGGGAGGGGTGGCTACACCTTC.